Presented here are 20 T cell receptor beta chains from one specimen sequenced in a study of T cell clonotyping in hematopoietic cell transplantation (dated by TCRdb to the early 2020s). The intended sense of this specimen's time point label: 100 days after allo-HCT. The library came from the immunoSEQ multiplex PCR assay. TCRdb mirrors the immuneACCESS table, restricted to in-frame sequences. Some clones are absent from its copies; in checked studies, under half trace to an unresolved V gene, and the reason for the others is unknown. In all, the sample holds about 5,100 clones, and around 70% of those were seen once. 26% of the sample rests with the top ten. Material: PBMCs, obtained 100 days after allogeneic stem cell transplant. The receptors stem from a female patient aged 50-59 years who had an allogeneic stem cell transplant, so the T cells may come from the graft donor. Some clones in this sample may be carry-over from other donors' samples.

This chain connects TRBV5-1 to TRBJ1-3; no firm D call. The germline CDR1 and CDR2 sequences are SGHRS and YFSETQ. Trimming removed 5 bases from V and 0 bases from J, with 12 bases in between. This CDR3 contains 15 residues. In DNA, the CDR3 is TGCGCCAGCAGGCCCTCACCAGTCTCTGGAAACACCATATATTTT. This translates into CASRPSPVSGNTIYF.

The V gene is TRBV7-9, the J gene TRBJ2-7; 9 nucleotides align to TRBD1. Germline V gene lookup returns CDR1 SEHNR and CDR2 FQNEAQ (reference sequence). With V trimmed by 6 bases and J by 4 bases, 13 bases remained unmatched. This CDR3 region has 16 residues. The CDR3 region is CASSSSSGQGTYEQYF. Written as DNA, the CDR3 is TGTGCCAGCAGTTCCTCCTCGGGACAGGGAACATACGAGCAGTACTTC.

The rearrangement uses TRBV6-5 and TRBJ2-2; no definite D call. Trimming cost V 5 bases and J 4 bases, with 11 bases left between them. Per germline, CDR1 MNHEY and CDR2 SVGAGI. This CDR3 contains 14 residues. CDR3 coding DNA: TGTGCCAGCAGTCACAAGACAAGCACCGGGGAGCTGTTTTTT. It specifies CASSHKTSTGELFF.

The rearrangement uses TRBV6-5 and TRBJ2-1; TRBD1 aligns across 9 bases. Germline CDR1 reads MNHEY; CDR2 reads SVGAGI. This CDR3 comprises 15 residues. With 6 bases clipped from V and 8 bases from J, the junction kept 11 bases outside the gene matches. The CDR3 loop is CASRTGTGFRDEQFF. In DNA form, the CDR3 reads TGTGCCAGCAGGACCGGGACAGGGTTTCGGGATGAGCAGTTCTTC.

This clone was seen more than once but under ten times. The chain joins TRBV27 to TRBJ2-7; 8 bases are a match to TRBD1. The germline V gene has CDR1 MNHEY and CDR2 SMNVEV (reference sequence). This CDR3 has 15 residues. After removal of 5 bases from V and 4 bases from J, the junction contained 10 bases not matched to a gene. CDR3 in DNA: TGTGCCAGCAGTCAACTTCCGGGACAGGAATACGAGCAGTACTTC. It yields the protein CASSQLPGQEYEQYF.

This chain joins TRBV6-1 and TRBJ1-5; no clear D. Trimming took 1 base from V and 6 from J, leaving 7 bases between them. This CDR3 region has 13 residues. From germline, CDR1 is MNHNS and CDR2 SASEGT. For the CDR3, the DNA is TGTGCCAGCAGTGAAGGGGGAGGTCAGCCCCAGCATTTT. Protein: CASSEGGGQPQHF.

The chain recombines TRBV7-2 with TRBJ2-1; 8 nucleotides line up with TRBD1. The CDR3 runs to 15 residues. The V gene end was trimmed by 3 bases and the J gene end by 6 bases; junction bases not matched to a gene: 7. Germline CDR1 is SGHTA and CDR2 is FQGNSA. The CDR3 here is CASSFGTGRGNEQFF. The CDR3 DNA sequence: TGTGCCAGCAGCTTTGGGACAGGACGTGGCAATGAGCAGTTCTTC. Combining the CDR3 with reference TRBV7-2 and TRBJ2-1 gives the whole variable domain GAGVSQSPSNKVTEKGKDVELRCDPISGHTALYWYRQSLGQGLEFLIYFQGNSAPDKSGLPSDRFSAERTGGSVSTLTIQRTQQEDSAVYLCASSFGTGRGNEQFFGPGTRLTVL.

The J gene is TRBJ2-2, the V gene TRBV5-1; maybe TRBD2 (6 bases). The CDR3 loop spans 16 amino acids. Germline lookup yields CDR1 SGHRS and CDR2 YFSETQ. The ends were cut back, 3 bases at V and 3 bases at J, with 15 bases in the middle. The CDR3 coding sequence is TGCGCCAGCAGCTCCTCCGGTGGGAGGTACACCGGGGAGCTGTTTTTT. Protein: CASSSSGGRYTGELFF.

A few counts support this clone. V and J are TRBV7-9 and TRBJ2-2, with D uncertain. The V gene lost 4 bases and the J gene lost 7 bases, with 7 bases spanning the gap. CDR3 length equals 12 residues. Germline V CDR1 and CDR2: SEHNR, FQNEAQ (reference sequence). Here the CDR3 reads CASSYHRGELFF. The CDR3 DNA is TGTGCCAGCAGCTACCATCGCGGGGAGCTGTTTTTT.

On this clone: Other DNA sequences in this specimen translate into the identical CDR3. The chain recombines TRBV7-9 with TRBJ2-7; either TRBD1 or TRBD2 may fit D (5 bases each). This CDR3 is 15 amino acids long. V gave up 5 bases and J gave up 1 base, with 15 bases separating them. Germline lookup yields CDR1 SEHNR and CDR2 FQNEAQ (reference sequence). CDR3 nucleotide sequence: TGTGCCAGCAGCCCCCGGGACCGATCTTCCTACGAGCAGTACTTC. Translated, it gives CASSPRDRSSYEQYF.

The chain combines TRBV7-2 with TRBJ2-7; D is perhaps TRBD1 (6 bases). V gave up 2 bases and J gave up 1 base, with 12 bases separating them. The germline CDR1 and CDR2 sequences are SGHTA and FQGNSA. The CDR3 has 15 residues. The CDR3 DNA is TGTGCCAGCAGCTTACAACAGGGTTCGTCCTACGAGCAGTACTTC. It specifies CASSLQQGSSYEQYF. The full variable domain, its missing parts supplied by reference TRBV7-2 and TRBJ2-7, is GAGVSQSPSNKVTEKGKDVELRCDPISGHTALYWYRQSLGQGLEFLIYFQGNSAPDKSGLPSDRFSAERTGGSVSTLTIQRTQQEDSAVYLCASSLQQGSSYEQYFGPGTRLTVT.

This chain joins TRBV5-1 and TRBJ1-1, with D hard to call. This CDR3 is built from 15 residues. The germline V gene encodes CDR1 SGHRS and CDR2 YFSETQ. V dropped 0 bases and J dropped 1 base, with 10 bases sitting between them. The CDR3 loop is CASSLVGSGNTEAFF. In nucleotides, the CDR3 is TGCGCCAGCAGCTTGGTAGGATCCGGGAACACTGAAGCTTTCTTT.

This rearrangement joins TRBV19 to TRBJ1-5; 9 bases are shared with TRBD1. Trimming took 4 bases from V and 0 from J; bases not matched to a gene: 7. Germline CDR1 reads LNHDA; CDR2 reads SQIVND (reference sequence). The CDR3 totals 17 residues. CDR3 in amino acids: CASSNPGTGISNQPQHF. As DNA, the CDR3 is TGTGCCAGTAGTAACCCCGGGACAGGGATTAGCAATCAGCCCCAGCATTTT. The variable domain in full, with the rest retrieved from reference TRBV19 and TRBJ1-5, is DGGITQSPKYLFRKEGQNVTLSCEQNLNHDAMYWYRQDPGQGLRLIYYSQIVNDFQKGDIAEGYSVSREKKESFPLTVTSAQKNPTAFYLCASSNPGTGISNQPQHFGDGTRLSIL.

This clone has more than one count but fewer than ten. This sample also contains other DNA sequences that code for the same CDR3. For the CDR3, the DNA is TGTGCCAGCAGCCCACAGGGAAATTCCTACAATGAGCAGTTCTTC. Protein product: CASSPQGNSYNEQFF. This rearrangement joins TRBV9 to TRBJ2-1, with a tentative D call TRBD1 (6 bases). Per germline, CDR1 SGDLS and CDR2 YYNGEE. V was pared by 4 bases and J by 1 base, with 12 bases between. This CDR3 has 15 amino acids.

This chain joins TRBV6-1 and TRBJ2-7; TRBD2 matches at 11 bases. Germline lookup yields CDR1 MNHNS and CDR2 SASEGT. The CDR3 spans 14 residues. V lost 6 bases and J lost 6; bases outside the gene matches: 7. CDR3 residues: CASRPSGRRGEQYF. For the CDR3, the DNA is TGTGCCAGCAGACCTAGCGGGAGGAGGGGCGAGCAGTACTTC.

This rearrangement joins TRBV18 to TRBJ1-2; 8 bases match TRBD1. Germline V lookup: CDR1 KGHSH, CDR2 LQKENI. The ends lost 2 bases at V and 4 bases at J; junction bases unmatched: 6. CDR3 length: 15 residues. The CDR3 region has the DNA TGTGCCAGCTCACCAGGACAGGGTTGGGGCTATGGCTACACCTTC. The encoded protein is CASSPGQGWGYGYTF.

The chain has TRBV7-2 and TRBJ1-2; 8 positions match TRBD1. V was pared by 5 bases and J by 8 bases, with 13 bases of the junction left unmatched. Germline CDR1 is SGHTA and CDR2 is FQGNSA. There are 15 residues in the CDR3. CDR3 nucleotides: TGTGCCAGCAGCCCCCAGCTGGGACAGGTCTCCGGCTACACCTTC. Translating gives CASSPQLGQVSGYTF.

This clone has just one count. The V and J genes are TRBV19 and TRBJ2-5; D uncertain. CDR3 size: 14 residues. Germline V CDR1 and CDR2: LNHDA, SQIVND (reference sequence). V shed 5 bases and J shed 5 bases, with 15 bases lying between them. The CDR3 nucleotides are TGTGCCAGTAGTCTTGAATCGGGTGATGAGACCCAGTACTTC. This translates into CASSLESGDETQYF.

This rearrangement joins TRBV5-1 to TRBJ2-5; D tentatively reads TRBD1 or TRBD2 (6 bases each). Trimming removed 5 bases at V and 4 bases at J, with 18 bases between. This CDR3 is 15 amino acids long. CDR1 and CDR2 (germline): SGHRS, YFSETQ. The CDR3 sequence: CASRIVAGGGETQYF. The CDR3 bases are TGCGCCAGCAGAATTGTAGCTGGAGGGGGAGAGACCCAGTACTTC.

The chain is built from TRBV5-1 and TRBJ2-2; possible D gene TRBD1, 6 bases. This CDR3 has 16 residues. V gave up 0 bases and J gave up 3 bases, with 12 bases separating them. Germline lookup yields CDR1 SGHRS and CDR2 YFSETQ. The CDR3 bases are TGCGCCAGCAGCTTGGTGCAGGGGCGGTACACCGGGGAGCTGTTTTTT. Its translation is CASSLVQGRYTGELFF.